This T cell receptor (beta chain) is from a study of T cell responses to AZD1222 COVID-19 vaccine (dated by TCRdb to the early 2020s). About the study as a whole: A total of 230 to 250 trial participants underwent TCR sequencing, of whom some 200 had received two doses of AZD1222 and around 25 had received two doses of the MenACWY control vaccine. Trial participants were enrolled by age into subgroups of 18-55, 56-69 and 70-plus years, and about 150, 27 and 61 TCR-sequenced participants, respectively, were included in these subgroups. Overall results and qualifications from the work: After two AZD1222 doses, spike-specific TCR breadth and depth were significantly higher than at day 0 and than in MenACWY recipients. Reportedly, almost half of the unique spike-specific TCRs recognized epitopes lying outside the regions that are mutated in the B.1.351 and B.1.1.7 variants. Participants were mostly white British, with more females than males. The authors suggested clonal diversity may have been underestimated. The 56-69-year group was small, and its depth increase did not reach significance, likely because of low power. No day 14 peak-response samples were available, so repertoires were characterized only after the peak T cell response. The vaccine-associated CD4 TCRs covered the entire spike protein, and the dominant responses fell in regions 160-218 and 743-854. Only six AZD1222 recipients were SARS-CoV-2 seropositive at baseline, limiting conclusions about previously exposed vaccinees.

With respect to this clone: It lacks a known antigen. No much larger clone exists at a distance of one base, and base qualities are not known.

The time point label here, explained by the study, means: about 28 days (+/-7) after the second vaccine dose. AZD1222 recipients given second doses at about 4 weeks or at about 12 weeks were pooled, since spike-specific TCR depth and breadth were not found to differ between the two schedules. The vaccinee samples were drawn from two UK trials, COV001 and COV002, one of which was a single-blind randomized controlled phase 2/3 trial testing AZD1222 (ChAdOx1 nCoV-19) in healthy adults. For TCRbeta chain sequencing, PBMC samples were collected from trial participants at day 0 and at day 28 after the second dose. The CDR3 regions of human TCRbeta chains were analyzed by immunosequencing. The authors processed their data as follows. TCRs in the repertoires were compared against a reference library of SARS-CoV-2-specific TCRs that had been generated with the MIRA antigen-specificity platform. Breadth was defined as the fraction of unique TCRs that were SARS-CoV-2-associated. Depth was defined as the fraction of total T cells that were SARS-CoV-2-associated. Using the MIRA data, each spike-specific TCR was assigned both to the spike region to which the TCR was reactive and to a CD4 or CD8 class. Log10-transformed breadth and depth values were compared by one-way ANOVA with Sidak's multiple comparisons tests. TCRdb holds this immuneACCESS table with in-frame rearrangements only. Some clones are missing; in checked studies, unresolved V genes explain under half, and the rest has no known cause. That table furnishes V, J and clone size, whereas the DNA furnished D and trimming. This sample comprises some 160,000 clones, around 90% of them detected only once. The ten biggest clones cover around 1.8% of the sample.

CDR1 is given as LGHDT and CDR2 as YNNKEL, both from the germline V gene (reference sequence). Its CDR3 holds 12 amino acids, cysteine through phenylalanine. Just CDR3 DNA is preserved here, 36 bases in frame from base 1. V is cut by 4 bases and J by 4 bases, and the space between the germline ends is 7 bases. Recombination joined TRBV3-1 (or the pseudogene TRBV3-2) with TRBJ1-2, with no confident D gene call. The clonotype was recovered from an adult who received the AZD1222 COVID-19 vaccine. The sequenced sample was peripheral blood, obtained 28 days after the second AZD1222 dose. CDR3 region: CASSLAAYGYTF. The DNA is TGTGCCAGCAGCCTCGCTGCCTATGGCTACACCTTC.